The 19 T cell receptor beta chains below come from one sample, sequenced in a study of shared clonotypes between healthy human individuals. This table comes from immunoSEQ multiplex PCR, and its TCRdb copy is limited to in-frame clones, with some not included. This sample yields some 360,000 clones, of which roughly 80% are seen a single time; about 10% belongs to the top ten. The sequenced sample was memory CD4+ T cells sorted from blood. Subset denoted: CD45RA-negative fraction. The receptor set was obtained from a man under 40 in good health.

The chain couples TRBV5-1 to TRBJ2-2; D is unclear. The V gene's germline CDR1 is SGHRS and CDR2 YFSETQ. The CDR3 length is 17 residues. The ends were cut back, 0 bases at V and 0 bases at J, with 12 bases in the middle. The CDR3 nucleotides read TGCGCCAGCAGCTTGGGGCCCAGTCCGACGAACACCGGGGAGCTGTTTTTT. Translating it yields CASSLGPSPTNTGELFF.

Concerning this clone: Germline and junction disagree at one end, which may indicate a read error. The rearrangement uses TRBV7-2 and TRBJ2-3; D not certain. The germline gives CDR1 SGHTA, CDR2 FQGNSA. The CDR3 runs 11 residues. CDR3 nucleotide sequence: TGTGTCAGCAGGTTAGGAGATACGCAGTATTTT. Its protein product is CVSRLGDTQYF. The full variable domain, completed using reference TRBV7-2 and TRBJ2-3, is GAGVSQSPSNKVTEKGKDVELRCDPISGHTALYWYRQSLGQGLEFLIYFQGNSAPDKSGLPSDRFSAERTGGSVSTLTIQRTQQEDSAVYLCVSRLGDTQYFGPGTRLTVL.

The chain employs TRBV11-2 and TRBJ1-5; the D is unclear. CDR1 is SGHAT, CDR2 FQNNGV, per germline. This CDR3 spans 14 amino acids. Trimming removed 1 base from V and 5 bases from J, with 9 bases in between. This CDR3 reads CASSLGSFDQPQHF. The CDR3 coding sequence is TGTGCCAGCAGCTTAGGGTCGTTTGATCAGCCCCAGCATTTT.

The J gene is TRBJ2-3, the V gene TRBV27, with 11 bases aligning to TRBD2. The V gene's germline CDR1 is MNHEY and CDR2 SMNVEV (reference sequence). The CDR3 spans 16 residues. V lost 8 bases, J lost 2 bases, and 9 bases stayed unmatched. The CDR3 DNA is TGTGCCAGCCGACGGACTAGCGGGCCCTTCACAGATACGCAGTATTTT. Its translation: CASRRTSGPFTDTQYF.

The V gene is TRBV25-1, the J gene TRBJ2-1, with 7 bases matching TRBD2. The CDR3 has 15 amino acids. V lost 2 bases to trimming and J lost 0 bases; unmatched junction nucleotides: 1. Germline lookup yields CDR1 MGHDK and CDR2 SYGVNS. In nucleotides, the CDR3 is TGTGCCAGCAGTGAACGACTAGCCTCCTACAATGAGCAGTTCTTC. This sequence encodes CASSERLASYNEQFF.

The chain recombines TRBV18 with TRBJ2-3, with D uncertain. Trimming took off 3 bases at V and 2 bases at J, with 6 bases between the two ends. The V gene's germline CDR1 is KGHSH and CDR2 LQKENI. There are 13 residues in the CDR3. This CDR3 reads CASSPPNTDTQYF. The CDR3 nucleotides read TGTGCCAGCTCACCCCCAAACACAGATACGCAGTATTTT.

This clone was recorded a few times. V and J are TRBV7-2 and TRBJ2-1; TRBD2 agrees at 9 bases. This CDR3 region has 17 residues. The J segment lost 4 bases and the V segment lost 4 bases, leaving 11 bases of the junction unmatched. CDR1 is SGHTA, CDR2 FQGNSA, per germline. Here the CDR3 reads CASSSSRLAGQYNEQFF. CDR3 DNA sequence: TGTGCCAGCAGCTCCTCACGTCTAGCGGGACAATACAATGAGCAGTTCTTC.

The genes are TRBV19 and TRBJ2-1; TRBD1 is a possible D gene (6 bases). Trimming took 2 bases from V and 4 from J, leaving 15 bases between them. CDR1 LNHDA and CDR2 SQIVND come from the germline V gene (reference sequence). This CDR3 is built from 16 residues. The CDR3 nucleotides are TGTGCCAGTAGTATAAGTCTGGGACATAAATACAATGAGCAGTTCTTC. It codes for CASSISLGHKYNEQFF.

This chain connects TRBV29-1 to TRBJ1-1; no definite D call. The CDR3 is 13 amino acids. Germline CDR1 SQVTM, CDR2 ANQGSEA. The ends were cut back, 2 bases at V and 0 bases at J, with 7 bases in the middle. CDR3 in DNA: TGCAGCGTTGAAATTAGCATGAACACTGAAGCTTTCTTT. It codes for CSVEISMNTEAFF.

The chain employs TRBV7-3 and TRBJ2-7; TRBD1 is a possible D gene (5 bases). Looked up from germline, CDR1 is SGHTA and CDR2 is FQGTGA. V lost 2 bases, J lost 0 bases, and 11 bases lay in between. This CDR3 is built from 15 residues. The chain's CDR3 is CASSLGAGSSYEQYF. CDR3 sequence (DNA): TGTGCCAGCAGCTTAGGGGCCGGAAGCTCCTACGAGCAGTACTTC. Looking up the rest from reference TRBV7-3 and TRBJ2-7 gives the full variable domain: GAGVSQTPSNKVTEKGKYVELRCDPISGHTALYWYRQSLGQGPEFLIYFQGTGAADDSGLPNDRFFAVRPEGSVSTLKIQRTERGDSAVYLCASSLGAGSSYEQYFGPGTRLTVT.

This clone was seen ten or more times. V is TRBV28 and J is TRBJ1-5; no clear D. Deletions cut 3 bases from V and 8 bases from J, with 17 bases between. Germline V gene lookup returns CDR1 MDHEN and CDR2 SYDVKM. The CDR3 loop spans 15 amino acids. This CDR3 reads CASSLTRPGEEPQHF. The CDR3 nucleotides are TGTGCCAGCAGTTTGACAAGGCCGGGTGAGGAGCCCCAGCATTTT.

This CDR3 reads CASSPLAGGPSGDTQYF. The CDR3, as DNA: TGTGCCAGCAGCCCGCTAGCGGGAGGGCCCTCGGGAGATACGCAGTATTTT. The V gene is TRBV28, the J gene TRBJ2-3, with 12 bases identical to TRBD2. The germline CDR1 and CDR2 sequences are MDHEN and SYDVKM. Trimming at V came to 6 bases and at J to 5 bases, leaving 12 bases not matched to a gene. The CDR3 has 17 amino acids.

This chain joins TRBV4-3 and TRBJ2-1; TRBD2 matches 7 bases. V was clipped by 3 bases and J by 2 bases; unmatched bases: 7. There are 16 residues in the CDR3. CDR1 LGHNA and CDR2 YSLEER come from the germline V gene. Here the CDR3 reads CASSHAAGTTYNEQFF. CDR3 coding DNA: TGCGCCAGCAGCCATGCTGCCGGGACTACCTACAATGAGCAGTTCTTC.

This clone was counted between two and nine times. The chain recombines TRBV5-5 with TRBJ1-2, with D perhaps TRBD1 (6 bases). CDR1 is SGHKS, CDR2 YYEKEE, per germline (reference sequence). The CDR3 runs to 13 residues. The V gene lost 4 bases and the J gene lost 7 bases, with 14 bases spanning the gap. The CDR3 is CASSAPEGVGYTF. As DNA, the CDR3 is TGTGCCAGCAGCGCCCCAGAGGGGGTTGGCTACACCTTC. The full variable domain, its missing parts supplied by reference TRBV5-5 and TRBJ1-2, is DAGVTQSPTHLIKTRGQQVTLRCSPISGHKSVSWYQQVLGQGPQFIFQYYEKEERGRGNFPDRFSARQFPNYSSELNVNALLLGDSALYLCASSAPEGVGYTFGSGTRLTVV.

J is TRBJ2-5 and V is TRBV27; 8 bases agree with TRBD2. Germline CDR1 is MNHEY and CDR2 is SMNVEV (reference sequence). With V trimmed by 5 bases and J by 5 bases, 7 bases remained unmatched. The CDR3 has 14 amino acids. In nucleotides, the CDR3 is TGTGCCAGCAGTCAAGCGGGAGTGAGGGAGACCCAGTACTTC. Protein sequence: CASSQAGVRETQYF.

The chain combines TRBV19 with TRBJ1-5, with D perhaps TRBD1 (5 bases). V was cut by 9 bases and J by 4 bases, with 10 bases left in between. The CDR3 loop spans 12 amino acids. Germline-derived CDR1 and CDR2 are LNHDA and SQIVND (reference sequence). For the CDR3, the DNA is TGTGCCAGCAGAACAGGTAATCAGCCCCAGCATTTT. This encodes CASRTGNQPQHF.

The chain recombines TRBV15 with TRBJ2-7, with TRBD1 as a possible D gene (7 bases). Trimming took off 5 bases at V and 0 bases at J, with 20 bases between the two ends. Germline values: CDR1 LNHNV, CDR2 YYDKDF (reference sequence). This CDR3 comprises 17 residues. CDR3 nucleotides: TGTGCCACCAGCGAAGGGGGGACAGCAAGATCCTCCTACGAGCAGTACTTC. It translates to CATSEGGTARSSYEQYF.

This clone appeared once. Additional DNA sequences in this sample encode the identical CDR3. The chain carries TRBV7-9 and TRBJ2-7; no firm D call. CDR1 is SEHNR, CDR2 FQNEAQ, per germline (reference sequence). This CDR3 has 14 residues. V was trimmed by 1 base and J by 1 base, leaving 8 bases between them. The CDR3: CASSLGQPSYEQYF. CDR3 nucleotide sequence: TGTGCCAGCAGCTTAGGCCAACCGTCCTACGAGCAGTACTTC.

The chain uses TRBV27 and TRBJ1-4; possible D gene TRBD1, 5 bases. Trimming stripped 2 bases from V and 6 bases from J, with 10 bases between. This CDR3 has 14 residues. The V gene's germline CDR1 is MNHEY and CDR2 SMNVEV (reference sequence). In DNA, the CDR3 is TGTGCCAGCAGTTTACTGGGGGGAGATGAAAAACTGTTTTTT. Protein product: CASSLLGGDEKLFF.